The rows below give T cell receptor beta chains drawn from one sample of a study of T-cell memory formation after mild COVID-19. TCRdb used MiXCR to reprocess the 5' RACE reads, holding one entry per CDR3 protein. Among approximately 60,000 distinct CDR3 sequences listed, about a tenth were seen once. The specimen sequenced was PBMCs or a T cell subset sorted from them (not recorded which). These receptors came from a man aged 18 to 30 who had mild COVID-19 (a few samples of this study predate the infection). Cell type and time point are not known. CDR3s include the opening cysteine and the closing phenylalanine or tryptophan. D genes are given only for firm matches. A clone size is listed for some rows: how often the clone was seen (once, few, many), or a class if it is expanded.

D gene: -
CDR3 length: 13
clone size: -
V gene: TRBV5-1
J gene: TRBJ1-5
CDR3 protein: CASSRGEKQPQHF
CDR3 DNA: TGCGCCAGCAGCCGGGGGGAGAAGCAGCCCCAGCATTTT

D gene: -
CDR3 length: 11
clone size: many
V gene: TRBV20-1
J gene: TRBJ2-7
CDR3 protein: CSARQGYEQYF
CDR3 DNA: TGCAGTGCTAGACAGGGCTACGAGCAGTACTTC

D gene: -
CDR3 length: 16
clone size: many
V gene: TRBV10-3
J gene: TRBJ2-6
CDR3 protein: CAISGTGGAGANVLTF
CDR3 DNA: TGTGCCATCAGTGGAACAGGAGGGGCTGGGGCCAACGTCCTGACTTTC

D gene: -
CDR3 length: 20
clone size: -
V gene: TRBV5-6
J gene: TRBJ1-2
CDR3 protein: CASSLVFATGTFEANYGYTF
CDR3 DNA: TGTGCCAGCAGCTTGGTGTTCGCCACCGGGACATTCGAAGCTAACTATGGCTACACCTTC

D gene: -
CDR3 length: 13
clone size: -
V gene: TRBV12-3/TRBV12-4
J gene: TRBJ2-1
CDR3 protein: CASSLGADNEQFF
CDR3 DNA: TGTGCCAGCAGTTTGGGGGCGGACAATGAGCAGTTCTTC

D gene: TRBD2
CDR3 length: 15
clone size: -
V gene: TRBV5-5
J gene: TRBJ2-1
CDR3 protein: CASSLLAELYNEQFF
CDR3 DNA: TGTGCCAGCAGCTTACTAGCGGAACTATACAATGAGCAGTTCTTC

D gene: TRBD2
CDR3 length: 16
clone size: few
V gene: TRBV7-7
J gene: TRBJ2-1
CDR3 protein: CASSLGLADGYNEQFF
CDR3 DNA: TGTGCCAGCAGCTTAGGACTAGCGGATGGATACAATGAGCAGTTCTTC

D gene: -
CDR3 length: 14
clone size: -
V gene: TRBV5-1
J gene: TRBJ2-7
CDR3 protein: CASSAEPGSYEQYF
CDR3 DNA: TGCGCCAGCAGCGCGGAACCAGGTTCCTACGAGCAGTACTTC

D gene: -
CDR3 length: 13
clone size: few
V gene: TRBV30
J gene: TRBJ2-7
CDR3 protein: CAWSIQRPYEQYF
CDR3 DNA: TGTGCCTGGAGTATACAGCGCCCCTACGAGCAGTACTTC

D gene: TRBD1
CDR3 length: 16
clone size: many
V gene: TRBV5-1
J gene: TRBJ2-2
CDR3 protein: CASSLSGTGSTGELFF
CDR3 DNA: TGCGCCAGCAGCTTGTCCGGGACAGGGTCCACCGGGGAGCTGTTTTTT

D gene: TRBD1
CDR3 length: 14
clone size: -
V gene: TRBV7-7
J gene: TRBJ2-5
CDR3 protein: CASSLGGTGETQYF
CDR3 DNA: TGTGCCAGCAGCTTGGGAGGGACAGGGGAGACCCAGTACTTC

D gene: -
CDR3 length: 12
clone size: many
V gene: TRBV11-3
J gene: TRBJ1-6
CDR3 protein: CASSPDGLTLHF
CDR3 DNA: TGTGCCAGCAGCCCGGACGGTCTAACCCTCCACTTT

D gene: -
CDR3 length: 14
clone size: few
V gene: TRBV24-1
J gene: TRBJ2-4
CDR3 protein: CATSDNRVGNIQYF
CDR3 DNA: TGTGCCACCAGTGATAACAGGGTCGGAAACATTCAGTACTTC

D gene: -
CDR3 length: 13
clone size: few
V gene: TRBV12-3/TRBV12-4
J gene: TRBJ1-5
CDR3 protein: CASSLERNQPQHF
CDR3 DNA: TGTGCCAGCAGTTTGGAAAGAAATCAGCCCCAGCATTTT

D gene: TRBD2
CDR3 length: 18
clone size: -
V gene: TRBV5-1
J gene: TRBJ2-1
CDR3 protein: CASSTGGVAGGLNNEQFF
CDR3 DNA: TGCGCCAGCAGCACCGGCGGAGTAGCGGGGGGGCTGAACAATGAGCAGTTCTTC

D gene: -
CDR3 length: 14
clone size: few
V gene: TRBV5-1
J gene: TRBJ2-5
CDR3 protein: CASSPVGDQETQYF
CDR3 DNA: TGCGCCAGCAGCCCAGTAGGGGATCAAGAGACCCAGTACTTC

D gene: -
CDR3 length: 12
clone size: -
V gene: TRBV6-5
J gene: TRBJ1-1
CDR3 protein: CASRNPAGEAFF
CDR3 DNA: TGTGCCAGCAGGAATCCCGCCGGGGAAGCTTTCTTT

D gene: -
CDR3 length: 13
clone size: few
V gene: TRBV7-2
J gene: TRBJ2-1
CDR3 protein: CASSFQKYNEQFF
CDR3 DNA: TGTGCCAGCAGCTTTCAGAAGTACAATGAGCAGTTCTTC

D gene: -
CDR3 length: 15
clone size: -
V gene: TRBV7-9
J gene: TRBJ1-4
CDR3 protein: CASSFYRQRYEKLFF
CDR3 DNA: TGTGCCAGCAGCTTTTATCGGCAGCGATATGAAAAACTGTTTTTT

D gene: TRBD2
CDR3 length: 19
clone size: -
V gene: TRBV4-2
J gene: TRBJ2-1
CDR3 protein: CASSLDRLAGVASYNEQFF
CDR3 DNA: TGTGCCAGCAGCCTCGACCGGCTAGCGGGGGTAGCCTCCTACAATGAGCAGTTCTTC

D gene: -
CDR3 length: 14
clone size: -
V gene: TRBV29-1
J gene: TRBJ2-1
CDR3 protein: CSVGLESSYNEQFF
CDR3 DNA: TGCAGCGTCGGACTGGAGAGCTCCTACAATGAGCAGTTCTTC

D gene: -
CDR3 length: 13
clone size: -
V gene: TRBV5-8
J gene: TRBJ1-4
CDR3 protein: CASRDSLREKLFF
CDR3 DNA: TGTGCCAGCAGGGACAGTCTTCGCGAAAAACTGTTTTTT

D gene: -
CDR3 length: 13
clone size: -
V gene: TRBV7-9
J gene: TRBJ1-1
CDR3 protein: CASSSSPDTEAFF
CDR3 DNA: TGTGCCAGCAGCTCCAGTCCAGACACTGAAGCTTTCTTT

D gene: -
CDR3 length: 16
clone size: once
V gene: TRBV10-3
J gene: TRBJ2-6
CDR3 protein: CAIKRTADAGANVLTF
CDR3 DNA: TGTGCCATCAAAAGGACGGCTGATGCTGGGGCCAACGTCCTGACTTTC

D gene: -
CDR3 length: 16
clone size: -
V gene: TRBV6-2/TRBV6-3
J gene: TRBJ1-5
CDR3 protein: CASRKGGTGSNQPQHF
CDR3 DNA: TGTGCCAGCAGAAAAGGGGGGACGGGAAGCAATCAGCCCCAGCATTTT

D gene: TRBD1
CDR3 length: 18
clone size: once
V gene: TRBV24-1
J gene: TRBJ2-2
CDR3 protein: CATSDPSMGQGGTGELFF
CDR3 DNA: TGTGCCACCAGTGATCCCTCGATGGGACAGGGAGGCACCGGGGAGCTGTTTTTT

D gene: -
CDR3 length: 16
clone size: few
V gene: TRBV3-1
J gene: TRBJ1-4
CDR3 protein: CASSASSETLNEKLFF
CDR3 DNA: TGTGCCAGCAGCGCCTCCTCAGAGACCCTTAATGAAAAACTGTTTTTT

D gene: TRBD1
CDR3 length: 15
clone size: many
V gene: TRBV5-1
J gene: TRBJ2-1
CDR3 protein: CASRETGTGVNEQFF
CDR3 DNA: TGCGCCAGCCGTGAAACCGGGACAGGGGTCAATGAGCAGTTCTTC

D gene: -
CDR3 length: 17
clone size: -
V gene: TRBV4-2
J gene: TRBJ2-6
CDR3 protein: CASSQDGANSGANVLTF
CDR3 DNA: TGTGCCAGCAGCCAAGATGGGGCAAACTCTGGGGCCAACGTCCTGACTTTC

D gene: -
CDR3 length: 13
clone size: -
V gene: TRBV29-1
J gene: TRBJ2-1
CDR3 protein: CSVDSGWVGEQFF
CDR3 DNA: TGCAGCGTTGACTCCGGGTGGGTTGGAGAGCAGTTCTTC

D gene: -
CDR3 length: 15
clone size: few
V gene: TRBV4-2
J gene: TRBJ1-5
CDR3 protein: CASSQDNVGGQPQHF
CDR3 DNA: TGTGCCAGCAGCCAAGACAACGTGGGAGGGCAGCCCCAGCATTTT

D gene: -
CDR3 length: 13
clone size: few
V gene: TRBV7-9
J gene: TRBJ2-5
CDR3 protein: CASDGGFTGTQYF
CDR3 DNA: TGTGCCAGCGATGGGGGGTTTACAGGGACCCAGTACTTC

D gene: -
CDR3 length: 13
clone size: -
V gene: TRBV12-3/TRBV12-4
J gene: TRBJ1-5
CDR3 protein: CASSPESNQPQHF
CDR3 DNA: TGTGCCAGCAGCCCTGAATCCAATCAGCCCCAGCATTTT

D gene: TRBD1
CDR3 length: 12
clone size: few
V gene: TRBV29-1
J gene: TRBJ1-4
CDR3 protein: CSVGQGNEKLFF
CDR3 DNA: TGCAGCGTTGGACAGGGAAATGAAAAACTGTTTTTT

D gene: TRBD2
CDR3 length: 17
clone size: -
V gene: TRBV4-1
J gene: TRBJ2-5
CDR3 protein: CASSKRLAGNFQETQYF
CDR3 DNA: TGCGCCAGCAGCAAAAGACTAGCGGGGAATTTTCAAGAGACCCAGTACTTC

D gene: -
CDR3 length: 13
clone size: many
V gene: TRBV5-1
J gene: TRBJ2-3
CDR3 protein: CASSQLSTDTQYF
CDR3 DNA: TGCGCCAGCAGCCAACTCAGCACAGATACGCAGTATTTT

D gene: -
CDR3 length: 12
clone size: -
V gene: TRBV5-4
J gene: TRBJ2-1
CDR3 protein: CASSFPSNEQFF
CDR3 DNA: TGTGCCAGCAGCTTCCCCTCTAATGAGCAGTTCTTC

D gene: -
CDR3 length: 12
clone size: -
V gene: TRBV7-9
J gene: TRBJ1-2
CDR3 protein: CASSFHEGGYTF
CDR3 DNA: TGTGCCAGCAGCTTTCACGAGGGAGGCTACACCTTC

D gene: -
CDR3 length: 15
clone size: -
V gene: TRBV5-1
J gene: TRBJ2-7
CDR3 protein: CASSLPRGSSYEQYF
CDR3 DNA: TGCGCCAGCAGCTTGCCGCGGGGTTCATCCTACGAGCAGTACTTC

D gene: -
CDR3 length: 14
clone size: medium-sized
V gene: TRBV7-2
J gene: TRBJ2-5
CDR3 protein: CASSLGGYQETQYF
CDR3 DNA: TGTGCCAGCAGCTTAGGGGGGTACCAAGAGACCCAGTACTTC

D gene: -
CDR3 length: 13
clone size: few
V gene: TRBV5-1
J gene: TRBJ2-5
CDR3 protein: CASSSEVQETQYF
CDR3 DNA: TGCGCCAGCAGCTCTGAAGTACAAGAGACCCAGTACTTC

D gene: -
CDR3 length: 16
clone size: many
V gene: TRBV5-1
J gene: TRBJ2-5
CDR3 protein: CASSLAEGGIQETQYF
CDR3 DNA: TGCGCCAGCAGCTTGGCCGAGGGGGGGATCCAAGAGACCCAGTACTTC

D gene: TRBD1
CDR3 length: 16
clone size: -
V gene: TRBV5-1
J gene: TRBJ1-3
CDR3 protein: CASSGNRGPPGNTIYF
CDR3 DNA: TGCGCCAGCAGCGGAAACAGGGGTCCTCCTGGAAACACCATATATTTT

D gene: -
CDR3 length: 14
clone size: -
V gene: TRBV4-2
J gene: TRBJ2-5
CDR3 protein: CASSQVETRETQYF
CDR3 DNA: TGTGCCAGCAGCCAAGTGGAGACACGAGAGACCCAGTACTTC

D gene: TRBD2
CDR3 length: 16
clone size: -
V gene: TRBV6-2/TRBV6-3
J gene: TRBJ2-3
CDR3 protein: CASSLESGGSTDTQYF
CDR3 DNA: TGTGCCAGCAGTCTCGAGAGCGGGGGGAGCACAGATACGCAGTATTTT

D gene: -
CDR3 length: 18
clone size: -
V gene: TRBV4-3
J gene: TRBJ1-2
CDR3 protein: CASSHPRELAIIIGGYTF
CDR3 DNA: TGCGCCAGCAGCCATCCTCGGGAACTTGCCATAATCATAGGTGGCTACACCTTC

D gene: -
CDR3 length: 14
clone size: -
V gene: TRBV9
J gene: TRBJ2-1
CDR3 protein: CASSPGPLDNEQFF
CDR3 DNA: TGTGCCAGCAGCCCGGGGCCGCTGGACAATGAGCAGTTCTTC

D gene: TRBD1
CDR3 length: 12
clone size: few
V gene: TRBV6-6
J gene: TRBJ2-5
CDR3 protein: CASGTGDGTQYF
CDR3 DNA: TGTGCCAGCGGTACAGGGGACGGGACCCAGTACTTC

D gene: -
CDR3 length: 13
clone size: few
V gene: TRBV7-2
J gene: TRBJ2-1
CDR3 protein: CASSLGPRTEQFF
CDR3 DNA: TGTGCCAGCAGCTTAGGCCCCCGCACTGAGCAGTTCTTC

D gene: -
CDR3 length: 15
clone size: few
V gene: TRBV3-2
J gene: TRBJ2-3
CDR3 protein: CASSQEATKTDTQYF
CDR3 DNA: TGTGCCAGCAGCCAAGAGGCAACAAAGACAGATACGCAGTATTTT

D gene: TRBD1
CDR3 length: 13
clone size: -
V gene: TRBV29-1
J gene: TRBJ2-3
CDR3 protein: CRAGQAGTDTQYF
CDR3 DNA: TGCAGGGCGGGACAGGCCGGCACAGATACGCAGTATTTT

D gene: TRBD2
CDR3 length: 14
clone size: -
V gene: TRBV28
J gene: TRBJ2-5
CDR3 protein: CASSPRGRVETQYF
CDR3 DNA: TGTGCCAGCAGTCCCCGCGGGAGGGTGGAGACCCAGTACTTC

D gene: -
CDR3 length: 10
clone size: -
V gene: TRBV30
J gene: TRBJ2-1
CDR3 protein: CAWSANEQFF
CDR3 DNA: TGTGCCTGGAGTGCCAATGAGCAGTTCTTC

D gene: -
CDR3 length: 16
clone size: -
V gene: TRBV6-5
J gene: TRBJ1-2
CDR3 protein: CASSYSKWGGEDGYTF
CDR3 DNA: TGTGCCAGCAGTTACTCGAAATGGGGGGGGGAGGATGGCTACACCTTC